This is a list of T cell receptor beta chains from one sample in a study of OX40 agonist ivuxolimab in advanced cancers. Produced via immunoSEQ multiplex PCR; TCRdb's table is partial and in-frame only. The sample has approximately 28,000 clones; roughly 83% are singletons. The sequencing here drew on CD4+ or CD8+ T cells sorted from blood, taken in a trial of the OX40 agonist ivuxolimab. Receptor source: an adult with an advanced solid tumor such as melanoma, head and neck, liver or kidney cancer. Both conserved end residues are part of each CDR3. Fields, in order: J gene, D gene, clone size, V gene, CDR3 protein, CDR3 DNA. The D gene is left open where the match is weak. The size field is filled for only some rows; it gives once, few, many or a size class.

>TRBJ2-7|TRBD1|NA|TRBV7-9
CASTGTGLNEQYF
TGTGCCAGCACGGGGACAGGGCTTAACGAGCAGTACTTC
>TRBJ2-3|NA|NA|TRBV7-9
CASSLGTTSTDTQYF
TGTGCCAGCAGCTTAGGGACAACTAGCACAGATACGCAGTATTTT
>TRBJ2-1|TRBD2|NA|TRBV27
CASSLLVAGGPNEQFF
TGTGCCAGCAGTTTACTGGTAGCGGGGGGGCCGAATGAGCAGTTCTTC
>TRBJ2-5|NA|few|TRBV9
CASSVEWTGEETQYF
TGTGCCAGCAGCGTAGAGTGGACGGGTGAAGAGACCCAGTACTTC
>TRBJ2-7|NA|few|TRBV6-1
CASSEQTHSYEQYF
TGTGCCAGCAGTGAACAGACTCACTCCTACGAGCAGTACTTC
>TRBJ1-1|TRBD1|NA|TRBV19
CASSTYLEKDRVTEAFF
TGTGCCAGTAGTACATACCTTGAAAAGGACAGGGTGACTGAAGCTTTCTTT
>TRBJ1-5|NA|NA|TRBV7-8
CASTPGSNQPQHF
TGTGCCAGCACTCCAGGGAGCAATCAGCCCCAGCATTTT
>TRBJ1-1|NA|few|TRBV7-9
CASSHEYNSEAFF
TGTGCCAGCAGCCACGAGTACAATTCTGAAGCTTTCTTT
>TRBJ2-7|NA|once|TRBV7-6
CASSLLQSASEQYF
TGTGCCAGCAGCTTACTCCAGTCAGCCTCCGAGCAGTACTTC
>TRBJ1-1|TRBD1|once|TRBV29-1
CSVVEWDRPMNTEAFF
TGCAGCGTTGTTGAATGGGACAGGCCTATGAACACTGAAGCTTTCTTT
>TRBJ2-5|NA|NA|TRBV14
CASSPSPGESQYF
TGTGCCAGCAGCCCCTCCCCCGGTGAATCCCAGTACTTC
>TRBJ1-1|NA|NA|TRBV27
CASSLIEGTEAFF
TGTGCCAGCAGTTTAATAGAGGGGACTGAAGCTTTCTTT
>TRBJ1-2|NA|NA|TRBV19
CASSMGPGYTF
TGTGCCAGTAGTATGGGACCTGGCTACACCTTC
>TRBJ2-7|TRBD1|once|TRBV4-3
CASSRSGTGGFYEQYF
TGCGCCAGCAGCCGCTCCGGGACAGGGGGCTTTTACGAGCAGTACTTC
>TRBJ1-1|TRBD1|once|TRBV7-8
CASRGQGDTEAFF
TGTGCCAGCAGGGGACAGGGGGACACTGAAGCTTTCTTT
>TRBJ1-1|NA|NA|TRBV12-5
CASGLVQGRAGTEAFF
TGTGCTAGTGGTTTGGTACAGGGCCGTGCGGGGACTGAAGCTTTCTTT
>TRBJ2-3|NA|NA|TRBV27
CASSAWTTSTDTQYF
TGTGCCAGCAGTGCCTGGACGACTAGCACAGATACGCAGTATTTT
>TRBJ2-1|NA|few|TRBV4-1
CASSQVGEVNEQFF
TGCGCCAGCAGCCAGGTCGGGGAAGTCAATGAGCAGTTCTTC
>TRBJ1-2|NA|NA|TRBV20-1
CSARVYRGYTF
TGCAGTGCTAGAGTCTATCGGGGCTACACCTTC
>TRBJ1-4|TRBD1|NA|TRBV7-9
CASSDRDRGVKWDNEKLFF
TGTGCCAGCAGCGACCGGGACAGGGGCGTTAAGTGGGATAATGAAAAACTGTTTTTT
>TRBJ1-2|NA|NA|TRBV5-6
CASSSLDNYGYTF
TGTGCCAGCAGCTCTCTAGATAACTATGGCTACACCTTC
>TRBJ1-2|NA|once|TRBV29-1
CSVAGATENYGYTF
TGCAGCGTGGCCGGGGCGACGGAAAACTATGGCTACACCTTC
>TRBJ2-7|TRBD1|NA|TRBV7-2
CASSAGQASSYEQYF
TGTGCCAGCAGCGCCGGACAGGCCTCCTCCTACGAGCAGTACTTC
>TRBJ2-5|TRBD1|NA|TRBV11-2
CASSAPTGAYQETQYF
TGTGCCAGCAGCGCCCCCACAGGGGCCTACCAAGAGACCCAGTACTTC
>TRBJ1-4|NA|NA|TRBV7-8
CASSPLLGDNEKLFF
TGTGCCAGCAGCCCTTTGTTGGGAGATAATGAAAAACTGTTTTTT
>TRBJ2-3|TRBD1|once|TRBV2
CASSQDRAGRTDTQYF
TGTGCCAGCAGTCAGGACAGGGCGGGTCGCACAGATACGCAGTATTTT
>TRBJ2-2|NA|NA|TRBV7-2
CASSLSSGRTGELFF
TGTGCCAGCAGCTTATCAAGCGGCAGGACCGGGGAGCTGTTTTTT
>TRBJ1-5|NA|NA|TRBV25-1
CASRRTVSNQPQHF
TGTGCCAGCCGTCGTACAGTAAGCAATCAGCCCCAGCATTTT
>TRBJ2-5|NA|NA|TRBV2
CASSVQGWGYQETQYF
TGTGCCAGCAGTGTACAGGGATGGGGGTACCAAGAGACCCAGTACTTC
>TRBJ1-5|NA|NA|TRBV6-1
CASTRRSANQPQHF
TGTGCCAGCACCCGGCGCTCAGCCAATCAGCCCCAGCATTTT
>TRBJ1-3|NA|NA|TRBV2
CASSPAGQGSGNTIYF
TGTGCCAGCAGTCCTGCGGGTCAGGGATCTGGAAACACCATATATTTT
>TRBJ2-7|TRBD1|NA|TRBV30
CAWRIGTGLSYEQYF
TGTGCCTGGAGGATCGGGACAGGCCTTTCTTACGAGCAGTACTTC
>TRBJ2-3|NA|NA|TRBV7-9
CASSPTDTQYF
TGTGCCAGCAGCCCGACAGATACGCAGTATTTT
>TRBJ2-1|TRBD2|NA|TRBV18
CASSLGAGLAYNEQFF
TGTGCCAGCTCACTCGGGGCGGGACTAGCCTACAATGAGCAGTTCTTC
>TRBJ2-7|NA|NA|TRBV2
CASSPGVHEQYF
TGTGCCAGCAGTCCAGGGGTCCACGAGCAGTACTTC
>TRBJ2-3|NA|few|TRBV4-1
CASSQVRDTALDTQYF
TGCGCCAGCAGCCAAGTACGGGACACCGCGTTAGATACGCAGTATTTT
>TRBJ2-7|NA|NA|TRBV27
CASTGASYEQYF
TGTGCCAGCACGGGGGCGTCCTACGAGCAGTACTTC
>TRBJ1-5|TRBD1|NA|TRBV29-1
CSATTGDYQPQHF
TGCAGCGCTACAACAGGGGACTATCAGCCCCAGCATTTT
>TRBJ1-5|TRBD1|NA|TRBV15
CATSPRTGNSNQPQHF
TGTGCCACCAGCCCTAGGACAGGGAATAGCAATCAGCCCCAGCATTTT
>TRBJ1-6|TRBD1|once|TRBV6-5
CASTRPGGIRSPLHF
TGTGCCAGCACGAGACCAGGGGGGATCCGATCACCCCTCCACTTT
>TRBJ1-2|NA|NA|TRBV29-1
CSVEDPRSTAPYGYTF
TGCAGCGTTGAAGACCCCCGTTCGACAGCCCCCTATGGCTACACCTTC
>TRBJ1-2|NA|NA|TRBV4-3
CASSQEGRYTF
TGCGCCAGCAGCCAAGAAGGACGCTACACCTTC
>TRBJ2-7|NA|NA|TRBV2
CASGPSYEQYF
TGTGCCAGCGGGCCCTCTTACGAGCAGTACTTC
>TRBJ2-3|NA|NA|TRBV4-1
CASSQDKRAGSTDTQYF
TGCGCCAGCAGCCAAGATAAGAGGGCGGGGAGCACAGATACGCAGTATTTT
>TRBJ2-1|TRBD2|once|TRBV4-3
CASSQDLAGPYDEQFF
TGCGCCAGCAGCCAAGATTTAGCGGGACCCTATGATGAGCAGTTCTTC